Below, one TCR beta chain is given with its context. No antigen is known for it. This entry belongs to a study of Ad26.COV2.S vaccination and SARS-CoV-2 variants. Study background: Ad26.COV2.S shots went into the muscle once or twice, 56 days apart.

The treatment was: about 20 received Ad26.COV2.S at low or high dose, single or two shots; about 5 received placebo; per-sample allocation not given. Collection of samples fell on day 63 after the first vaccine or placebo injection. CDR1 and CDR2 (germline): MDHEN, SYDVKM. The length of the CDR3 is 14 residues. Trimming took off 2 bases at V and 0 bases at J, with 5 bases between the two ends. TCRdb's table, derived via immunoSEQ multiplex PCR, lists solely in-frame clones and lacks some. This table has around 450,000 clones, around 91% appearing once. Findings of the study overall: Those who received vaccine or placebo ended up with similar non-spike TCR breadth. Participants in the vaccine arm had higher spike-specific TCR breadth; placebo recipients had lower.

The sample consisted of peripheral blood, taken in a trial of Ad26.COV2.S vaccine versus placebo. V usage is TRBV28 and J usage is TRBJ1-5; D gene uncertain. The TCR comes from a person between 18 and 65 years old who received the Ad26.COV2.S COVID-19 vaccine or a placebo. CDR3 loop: CASSLGTSNQPQHF. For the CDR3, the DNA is TGTGCCAGCAGTTTAGGCACTAGCAATCAGCCCCAGCATTTT.